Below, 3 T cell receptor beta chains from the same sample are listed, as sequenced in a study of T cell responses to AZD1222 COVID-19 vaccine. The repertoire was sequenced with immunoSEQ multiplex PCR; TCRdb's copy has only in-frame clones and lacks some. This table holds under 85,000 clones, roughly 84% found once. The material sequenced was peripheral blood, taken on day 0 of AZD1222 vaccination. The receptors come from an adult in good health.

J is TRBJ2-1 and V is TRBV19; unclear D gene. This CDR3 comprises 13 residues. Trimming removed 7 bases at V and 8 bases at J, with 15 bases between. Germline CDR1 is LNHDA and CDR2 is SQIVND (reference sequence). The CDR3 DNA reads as TGTGCCAGTAATGGTGGGAATGTCGATGAGCAGTTCTTC. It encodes CASNGGNVDEQFF.

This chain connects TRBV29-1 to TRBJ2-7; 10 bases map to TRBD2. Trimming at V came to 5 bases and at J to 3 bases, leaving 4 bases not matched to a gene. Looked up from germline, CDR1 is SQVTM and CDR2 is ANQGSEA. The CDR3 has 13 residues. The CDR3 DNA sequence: TGCAGCGTTTTCAGCGGGAGGGGCTACGAGCAGTACTTC. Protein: CSVFSGRGYEQYF.

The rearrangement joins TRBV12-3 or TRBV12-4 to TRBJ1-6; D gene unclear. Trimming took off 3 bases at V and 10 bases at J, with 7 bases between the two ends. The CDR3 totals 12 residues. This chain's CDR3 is CASSLEESPLHF. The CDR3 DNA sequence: TGTGCCAGCAGTTTGGAGGAGTCACCCCTCCACTTT.